These T cell receptor beta chains were read from a single sample in a study of beta chain features in type 1 diabetes. Some clones are missing from TCRdb's copy, which holds only in-frame ones; the method was immunoSEQ multiplex PCR. The sample gives a few hundred thousand clones, approximately 14% of which show up once; almost 0.02% is in the top ten. The sequenced sample consisted of naive CD4+ T cells from blood. These receptors came from a man younger than 40 with type 1 diabetes. Each CDR3 is given with its conserved first and last residue. D genes are given only for firm matches. Size is stated for part of the rows, as once, few or many counts, or as a class when the clone is expanded.

CDR3 DNA	CDR3 protein	clone size	D gene	CDR3 length	V gene	J gene
TGTGCCAGCAGCGTAGCTCCGGCAGCGATGAACACTGAAGCTTTCTTT	CASSVAPAAMNTEAFF	.	.	16	TRBV9	TRBJ1-1
TGTGCCTGGAGTGTATCAGGGGGACAGCCCCAGCATTTT	CAWSVSGGQPQHF	.	TRBD1	13	TRBV30	TRBJ1-5
TGCGCCAGCAGCTTATCAGGGATCACTGAAGCTTTCTTT	CASSLSGITEAFF	.	.	13	TRBV5-1	TRBJ1-1
TGTGCCAGTAGCTCCCCGTCAAGGGGGCGCGGGGATGAGCAGTTCTTC	CASSSPSRGRGDEQFF	.	.	16	TRBV19	TRBJ2-1
TGTGCCAGCAGCTTAAAAGGCGGATTCTCCGGGGAGCTGTTTTTT	CASSLKGGFSGELFF	.	.	15	TRBV7-9	TRBJ2-2
TGTGCCAGCGGCGAGGGAAACAATCAGCCCCAGCATTTT	CASGEGNNQPQHF	few	.	13	TRBV2	TRBJ1-5
TGTGCCAGCAGCTTAGAGCGGGGGGACGCTGAAGCTTTCTTT	CASSLERGDAEAFF	.	.	14	TRBV7-9	TRBJ1-1
TGCGCCAGCAGCCTAGCGGGAGTCCCGATATCTAGCACAGATACGCAGTATTTT	CASSLAGVPISSTDTQYF	few	TRBD2	18	TRBV4-1	TRBJ2-3
TGTGCCAGTAGCAAGGGACAGCACCAAGAGACCCAGTACTTC	CASSKGQHQETQYF	few	TRBD1	14	TRBV19	TRBJ2-5
TGTGCCAGCATCCCCGGGCGGAGGGTCACTGAAGCTTTCTTT	CASIPGRRVTEAFF	few	.	14	TRBV7-9	TRBJ1-1
TGTGCCAGCAGTACGGGACAGGGGAGACAGCCCCAGCATTTT	CASSTGQGRQPQHF	once	TRBD1	14	TRBV6-5	TRBJ1-5
TGCGCCAGCAGCTTGGCGGGGAGCACAGATACGCAGTATTTT	CASSLAGSTDTQYF	.	.	14	TRBV5-1	TRBJ2-3
TGTGCCAGCAGCCTCCCGGGAGCCAAAAACATTCAGTACTTC	CASSLPGAKNIQYF	.	.	14	TRBV7-2	TRBJ2-4
TGTGCCAGCAGTTTAAGCAATGGCTATGGCTACACCTTC	CASSLSNGYGYTF	few	.	13	TRBV27	TRBJ1-2
TGCGCCAGCAGCCAGACAGGGAACTATGGCTACACCTTC	CASSQTGNYGYTF	.	TRBD1	13	TRBV5-1	TRBJ1-2
TGCGCCAGCAGCTTTAGTGGGGGCAGGGCAGACATGAACACTGAAGCTTTCTTT	CASSFSGGRADMNTEAFF	few	.	18	TRBV5-1	TRBJ1-1
TGTGCCAGCAGCTTCAACAGGGGGCGCTCAGGAGATACGCAGTATTTT	CASSFNRGRSGDTQYF	few	TRBD1	16	TRBV5-6	TRBJ2-3
TGCAGCGTGGTGGGGGCAGGGGTAGGCGAGCAGTACTTC	CSVVGAGVGEQYF	few	.	13	TRBV29-1	TRBJ2-7
TGTGCCAGCAGTTTTCCGGGACAGGTTAACAATGAGCAGTTCTTC	CASSFPGQVNNEQFF	few	TRBD1	15	TRBV5-5	TRBJ2-1
TGTGCCAGCAGCCGACAGGGGACGGAGACCCAGTACTTC	CASSRQGTETQYF	few	TRBD1	13	TRBV7-2	TRBJ2-5
TGTGCCACCAGCCCAGCAGGGGTCGGTCCAAAACTGTTTTTT	CATSPAGVGPKLFF	few	.	14	TRBV15	TRBJ1-4
TGTGCCAGCAGCTCTAGCGGGAGGGAGTGGAATGAGCAGTTCTTC	CASSSSGREWNEQFF	.	TRBD2	15	TRBV7-2	TRBJ2-1
TGTGCCATCAGCCCGCTAGCGGGAGAGGGGAACATTCAGTACTTC	CAISPLAGEGNIQYF	few	TRBD2	15	TRBV10-3	TRBJ2-4
TGTGCCAGCAGCCTAGGACAGGGGGCCTTCTACGAGCAGTACTTC	CASSLGQGAFYEQYF	.	TRBD1	15	TRBV7-9	TRBJ2-7
TGCAGCGGAAGGGACAGCCCTGATCAGCCCCAGCATTTT	CSGRDSPDQPQHF	.	TRBD1	13	TRBV29-1	TRBJ1-5
TGTGCCAGCAGCCCGAGGACAGGGAACTATGGCTACACCTTC	CASSPRTGNYGYTF	.	TRBD1	14	TRBV9	TRBJ1-2
TGCGCCAGCAGCCAACCCCCAGCTAGCGGGAGGATTGAGCAGTTCTTC	CASSQPPASGRIEQFF	few	TRBD2	16	TRBV4-1	TRBJ2-1
TGTGCCAGCTCACTTACTAGCGGGGGGACGGAGACCCAGTACTTC	CASSLTSGGTETQYF	.	TRBD2	15	TRBV18	TRBJ2-5
TGTGCCAGCAGCGTAGATACCGGGACAAGTGGCTACACCTTC	CASSVDTGTSGYTF	few	.	14	TRBV9	TRBJ1-2
TGTGCCACCAGCAATCGACAGGGCCACGAGCAGTACTTC	CATSNRQGHEQYF	.	TRBD1	13	TRBV15	TRBJ2-7
TGTGCCAGCTTAAAGGGGGGCGGGGACAGGGAGCACTACGAGCAGTACTTC	CASLKGGGDREHYEQYF	.	.	17	TRBV21-1	TRBJ2-7